The 14 T cell receptor beta chains in this list originate from one sample, sequenced in a study of T cell repertoires in cytomegalovirus infection. TCRdb redid the calling of the reads with MiXCR, one entry per CDR3 protein. The sample yields approximately 97,000 distinct CDR3 sequences, 15% to 20% seen once. Sequencing used PBMCs. These TCRs come from a human donor in good health (CMV status not recorded). Some clones in this sample may be carry-over from other donors' samples.

The sample holds a few counts of this clonotype. This chain connects TRBV20-1 to TRBJ2-1, with a weak D call TRBD1 (5 bases). Trimming took off 3 bases at V and 3 bases at J, with 6 bases between the two ends. CDR3 length equals 12 residues. The V gene's germline CDR1 is DFQATT and CDR2 SNEGSKA (reference sequence). This CDR3 is CSASDSYNEQFF. Here the CDR3 DNA reads TGCAGTGCTAGCGACAGCTACAATGAGCAGTTCTTC.

The gene calls are TRBV10-3 and TRBJ2-1; 7 bases are shared with TRBD1. This CDR3 has 14 amino acids. Trimming took 6 bases from V and 3 from J; bases not matched to a gene: 5. Germline lookup yields CDR1 ENHRY and CDR2 SYGVKD. This chain's CDR3 is CAIRGDSSYNEQFF. For the CDR3, the DNA is TGTGCCATCAGGGGGGACAGCAGCTACAATGAGCAGTTCTTC.

This rearrangement joins TRBV4-1 to TRBJ1-2, with TRBD1 as a possible D gene (6 bases). In germline, CDR1 is MGHRA, CDR2 YSYEKL. Trimming removed 0 bases at V and 5 bases at J, with 22 bases between. CDR3 size: 18 residues. The CDR3 loop is CASSQDPGRGAELYGYTF. The DNA for the CDR3 is TGCGCCAGCAGCCAAGATCCGGGCCGGGGGGCCGAATTGTATGGCTACACCTTC.

As regards this clonotype: A read error is possible here, since a much larger clone lies one base away. Lacking the conserved final phenylalanine or tryptophan, this CDR3 likely reflects a read error. V gene TRBV18 combines with J gene TRBJ1-1, with TRBD1 as a possible D gene (5 bases). The CDR3 contains 15 residues. Trimming left V 2 bases short and J 6 bases short, with 16 bases between. CDR1 is KGHSH and CDR2 is LQKENI in the germline V gene. CDR3 sequence reads: CASSPRGPSTAEAFY. The DNA of the CDR3 is TGTGCCAGCTCACCAAGGGGACCCTCGACCGCTGAAGCTTTCTAT.

This clonotype was counted many times. V and J are TRBV7-2 and TRBJ2-7; D gene uncertain. Germline CDR1 reads SGHTA; CDR2 reads FQGNSA. Trimming shortened V by 2 bases and J by 4 bases, and 12 bases separated the two germline ends. The CDR3 sequence is 14 residues long. The CDR3 DNA reads as TGTGCCAGCAGCTTATGGCGTACGTCGTACGAGCAGTACTTC. Protein sequence: CASSLWRTSYEQYF.

The chain recombines TRBV29-1 with TRBJ1-3; D remains unclear. This CDR3 contains 12 residues. CDR1 SQVTM and CDR2 ANQGSEA come from the germline V gene. The germline V and J ends were trimmed by 4 bases and 4 bases, with 8 bases remaining between them. This CDR3 reads CSVASDGNTIYF. The CDR3 DNA is TGCAGCGTTGCATCGGACGGAAACACCATATATTTT.

This clonotype was seen only a few times. The chain recombines TRBV19 with TRBJ1-1; D unresolved. CDR3 length: 13 residues. Trimming stripped 6 bases from V and 5 bases from J, with 13 bases between. CDR1 LNHDA and CDR2 SQIVND come from the germline V gene (reference sequence). CDR3 DNA: TGTGCCAGTAGAAGCAAGGAGACTACTGAAGCTTTCTTT. Translation: CASRSKETTEAFF.

The rearrangement links TRBV12-3 or TRBV12-4 to TRBJ1-4; D call uncertain. Between the trimmed V and J ends, which lost 5 bases and 8 bases, there was a span of 3 bases. This CDR3 spans 10 amino acids. This chain's CDR3 is CASSQEKLFF. DNA for the CDR3: TGTGCCAGCAGTCAGGAAAAACTGTTTTTT.

To note about this clonotype: This may arise from a read error, as a much more abundant clone is one base away. The chain joins TRBV7-2 to TRBJ1-5, with TRBD1 identical over 8 bases. This CDR3 is 16 amino acids long. CDR1 and CDR2 (germline): SGHTA, FQGNSA. DNA of the CDR3: TGTGCCGGCAGCTTAGGACAGGGCCGGCCCAATCAGCCCCAGCATTTT. Its translation: CAGSLGQGRPNQPQHF.

This chain connects TRBV4-1 to TRBJ2-7; 7 nucleotides line up with TRBD1. CDR1 is MGHRA and CDR2 is YSYEKL in the germline V gene. The V gene end was trimmed by 1 base and the J gene end by 3 bases; junction bases not matched to a gene: 6. This CDR3 spans 15 amino acids. The CDR3 DNA reads as TGCGCCAGCAGCCAAGTAACCGACAGGGACTACGAGCAGTACTTC. Its protein is CASSQVTDRDYEQYF.

This clonotype was picked up many times. This chain connects TRBV7-8 to TRBJ2-3; 7 bases line up with TRBD2. The germline gives CDR1 SGHVS, CDR2 FQNEAQ. Losses at the gene ends were 1 base for V and 1 base for J; bases not matched to a gene: 11. The CDR3 length is 18 residues. CDR3 nucleotide sequence: TGTGCCAGCAGCTTAGGGGGGTTGGGCGCGGGGGGCACAGATACGCAGTATTTT. It codes for CASSLGGLGAGGTDTQYF.

This clonotype came up many times. The rearrangement uses TRBV7-2 and TRBJ2-2, with D uncertain. Germline V gene lookup returns CDR1 SGHTA and CDR2 FQGNSA. The CDR3 runs 14 residues. Trimming took 5 bases from V and 0 from J, leaving 7 bases between them. CDR3 in DNA: TGTGCCAGCAGCCCCGGGCCGAACACCGGGGAGCTGTTTTTT. Protein: CASSPGPNTGELFF.

This clonotype was counted ten times or more. The J gene is TRBJ1-1, the V gene TRBV7-2, with TRBD1 as a possible D gene (6 bases). Between the trimmed V and J ends, which lost 4 bases and 3 bases, there was a span of 9 bases. This CDR3 region has 13 residues. Germline V gives CDR1 SGHTA, CDR2 FQGNSA. The CDR3 loop is CASSSDRYTEAFF. In DNA, the CDR3 is TGTGCCAGCAGCTCGGACAGATACACTGAAGCTTTCTTT.

This clonotype was seen repeatedly, ten times or more. This sequence joins TRBV19 and TRBJ2-3, with 7 positions matching TRBD2. Looked up from germline, CDR1 is LNHDA and CDR2 is SQIVND (reference sequence). CDR3 length equals 18 residues. Trimming at V came to 5 bases and at J to 1 base, leaving 15 bases not matched to a gene. CDR3 nucleotides: TGTGCCAGTAGTCCGCCCCTAGGATTGAGCGGGGGCACAGATACGCAGTATTTT. Its protein is CASSPPLGLSGGTDTQYF.